The rows below give T cell receptor beta chains drawn from one sample of a study of blood T cell repertoires in COVID-19. Here immunoSEQ multiplex PCR was the method, and the copy in TCRdb shows in-frame clones only, minus some. The table has roughly 200,000 clones, roughly 84% seen once. The specimen was peripheral blood. Receptor source: a woman aged 40-49 years with COVID-19, enrolled during active disease. The CDR3 runs from the conserved cysteine through the conserved F or W. The D gene is left open where the match is weak. A row's size may be missing; if present it is once, few, many or a size class.

d_gene: TRBD2; v_gene: TRBV5-4; j_gene: TRBJ2-1; len: 16; abundance: NA; CDR3nt: TGTGAGGTAGGGCGGGGGACCTCTCGGGCGGGGAATGAGCAGTTCTTC; CDR3aa: CEVGRGTSRAGNEQFF
d_gene: TRBD1; v_gene: TRBV5-5; j_gene: TRBJ1-1; len: 15; abundance: NA; CDR3nt: TGTGCCAGCAGTACGACAGGGGGCGCATGGACTGAAGCTTTCTTT; CDR3aa: CASSTTGGAWTEAFF
d_gene: NA; v_gene: TRBV12-2; j_gene: TRBJ1-4; len: 16; abundance: NA; CDR3nt: TGTGCAAGTCGCTTCAGGGACAGGGCAAATTCCGGAAAACTGTTTTTT; CDR3aa: CASRFRDRANSGKLFF
d_gene: NA; v_gene: TRBV6-1; j_gene: TRBJ2-6; len: 19; abundance: NA; CDR3nt: TGTGCCAGCAGTGTACTCCGGACAGTAACTTTCTCTGGGGCCAACGTCCTGACTTTC; CDR3aa: CASSVLRTVTFSGANVLTF
d_gene: TRBD1; v_gene: TRBV6-6; j_gene: TRBJ2-2; len: 15; abundance: once; CDR3nt: TGTGCCAGCAGTTTAATTAGGGGGCTGGGCGGGGAGCTGTTTTTT; CDR3aa: CASSLIRGLGGELFF
d_gene: NA; v_gene: TRBV19; j_gene: TRBJ2-1; len: 15; abundance: NA; CDR3nt: TGTGCCAGTAAAGGGGATAGGAGCTCCTACAATGAGCAGTTCTTC; CDR3aa: CASKGDRSSYNEQFF
d_gene: TRBD1; v_gene: TRBV6-5; j_gene: TRBJ1-3; len: 13; abundance: many; CDR3nt: TGTGCCACCACGGGGGACAGGGGAAACACCATATATTTT; CDR3aa: CATTGDRGNTIYF
d_gene: NA; v_gene: TRBV28; j_gene: TRBJ2-1; len: 13; abundance: NA; CDR3nt: TGTGCCAGCAGGGTAGGGGCTAACAATGAGCAGTTCTTC; CDR3aa: CASRVGANNEQFF
d_gene: TRBD1; v_gene: TRBV6-6; j_gene: TRBJ1-1; len: 13; abundance: NA; CDR3nt: TGTGCCAGCAGTCCGCCGACAGGGGTTGAAGCTTTCTTT; CDR3aa: CASSPPTGVEAFF
d_gene: NA; v_gene: TRBV7-9; j_gene: TRBJ1-3; len: 12; abundance: NA; CDR3nt: TGTGCCCGGGGGTCCTCTGGAAACACCATATATTTT; CDR3aa: CARGSSGNTIYF
d_gene: TRBD1; v_gene: TRBV6-5; j_gene: TRBJ1-6; len: 12; abundance: NA; CDR3nt: TGTGCCATCAAGACAGGGCGGTCACCCCTCCACTTT; CDR3aa: CAIKTGRSPLHF
d_gene: NA; v_gene: TRBV5-1; j_gene: TRBJ2-5; len: 14; abundance: once; CDR3nt: TGCGCCAGCAGCCCGACCGACAGAAGAGAGACCCAGTACTTC; CDR3aa: CASSPTDRRETQYF
d_gene: NA; v_gene: TRBV6-2/TRBV6-3; j_gene: TRBJ1-6; len: 17; abundance: NA; CDR3nt: TGTGCCAGCAGTTACCTCCCCTCAGGCGGGTGGGATTCACCCCTCCACTTT; CDR3aa: CASSYLPSGGWDSPLHF
d_gene: NA; v_gene: TRBV19; j_gene: TRBJ1-3; len: 17; abundance: NA; CDR3nt: TGTGCCAGTAGTAAGTTTACACAGGGAAACTCTGGAAACACCATATATTTT; CDR3aa: CASSKFTQGNSGNTIYF
d_gene: NA; v_gene: TRBV19; j_gene: TRBJ1-3; len: 16; abundance: NA; CDR3nt: TGTGCCAGTAGTATACAGTTTCGAACCTCTGGAAACACCATATATTTT; CDR3aa: CASSIQFRTSGNTIYF
d_gene: NA; v_gene: TRBV19; j_gene: TRBJ1-2; len: 13; abundance: NA; CDR3nt: TGTGCCAGTAGTACGGCACAGGCCTATGGCTACACCTTC; CDR3aa: CASSTAQAYGYTF
d_gene: NA; v_gene: TRBV5-6; j_gene: TRBJ1-2; len: 15; abundance: NA; CDR3nt: TGTGCCAGCAGCGTCCGCGGGGGCGACTACTATGGCTACACCTTC; CDR3aa: CASSVRGGDYYGYTF
d_gene: NA; v_gene: TRBV5-5; j_gene: TRBJ1-2; len: 14; abundance: NA; CDR3nt: TGTGCCAGCAGCTTACTCCAGGCGAACTATGGCTACACCTTC; CDR3aa: CASSLLQANYGYTF
d_gene: TRBD2; v_gene: TRBV5-1; j_gene: TRBJ2-3; len: 15; abundance: once; CDR3nt: TGCGCCAGCAGCCCCTTAGCGGGGAGAGGGGATACGCAGTATTTT; CDR3aa: CASSPLAGRGDTQYF
d_gene: NA; v_gene: TRBV12-5; j_gene: TRBJ1-3; len: 16; abundance: NA; CDR3nt: TGTGCTAGTGCCCTCCGAACAGGGATGACTGGAAACACCATATATTTT; CDR3aa: CASALRTGMTGNTIYF
d_gene: NA; v_gene: TRBV10-3; j_gene: TRBJ1-5; len: 17; abundance: NA; CDR3nt: TGTGCCATCACCGAGGGCCCTACAGGGACACCGGGTCAGCCCCAGCATTTT; CDR3aa: CAITEGPTGTPGQPQHF
d_gene: NA; v_gene: TRBV6-1; j_gene: TRBJ1-2; len: 15; abundance: NA; CDR3nt: TGTGCCAGCATCCCGGGAGGCAGGGGTCTTTATGGCTACACCTTC; CDR3aa: CASIPGGRGLYGYTF
d_gene: NA; v_gene: TRBV28; j_gene: TRBJ1-6; len: 13; abundance: NA; CDR3nt: TGTGCCAGCAGTCAGCACAGGGATTCACCCCTCCACTTT; CDR3aa: CASSQHRDSPLHF
d_gene: TRBD1; v_gene: TRBV11-2; j_gene: TRBJ1-1; len: 15; abundance: NA; CDR3nt: TGTGCCAGCAGCACTCCGGACAGGTCGCCCACTGAAGCTTTCTTT; CDR3aa: CASSTPDRSPTEAFF
d_gene: NA; v_gene: TRBV13; j_gene: TRBJ1-1; len: 14; abundance: NA; CDR3nt: TGTGCCAGCAGCTTAGTCCGACAGAACACTGAAGCTTTCTTT; CDR3aa: CASSLVRQNTEAFF
d_gene: TRBD1; v_gene: TRBV24-1; j_gene: TRBJ1-1; len: 15; abundance: NA; CDR3nt: TGTGCCACCAGTGATGCGACCACAGGGGCCACTGAAGCTTTCTTT; CDR3aa: CATSDATTGATEAFF
d_gene: NA; v_gene: TRBV27; j_gene: TRBJ1-4; len: 14; abundance: NA; CDR3nt: TGTGCCAGCAGCGCTCAGGGCATTAAGGAGAAACTGTTTTTT; CDR3aa: CASSAQGIKEKLFF
d_gene: NA; v_gene: TRBV28; j_gene: TRBJ2-1; len: 16; abundance: NA; CDR3nt: TGTGCCAGCAGTTTAAGTAGCTGGAGGCAGGGGTTAAAGCAGTTCTTC; CDR3aa: CASSLSSWRQGLKQFF
d_gene: TRBD1; v_gene: TRBV6-4; j_gene: TRBJ1-2; len: 15; abundance: NA; CDR3nt: TGTGCCAGCAGGGCTTTTCCAGGGGGTGGATATGGCTACACCTTC; CDR3aa: CASRAFPGGGYGYTF
d_gene: TRBD2; v_gene: TRBV6-5; j_gene: TRBJ2-7; len: 13; abundance: NA; CDR3nt: TGTGCCAGCATCCAGCGGGGTCGGGGAGAGCAGTACTTC; CDR3aa: CASIQRGRGEQYF
d_gene: NA; v_gene: TRBV9; j_gene: TRBJ1-6; len: 15; abundance: NA; CDR3nt: TGTGCCAGCAGCCCCCGCGGTCAGAATAATTCACCCCTCCACTTT; CDR3aa: CASSPRGQNNSPLHF
d_gene: NA; v_gene: TRBV6-1; j_gene: TRBJ1-3; len: 18; abundance: NA; CDR3nt: TGTGCCAGCAGTGAGAATTCCCGACAGGTCCTCTCTGGAAACACCATATATTTT; CDR3aa: CASSENSRQVLSGNTIYF
d_gene: TRBD1; v_gene: TRBV6-6; j_gene: TRBJ1-2; len: 13; abundance: few; CDR3nt: TGTGCCAGCAAGACAGGGGCAGGGGCTGGCTACACCTTC; CDR3aa: CASKTGAGAGYTF
d_gene: TRBD1; v_gene: TRBV5-1; j_gene: TRBJ2-2; len: 14; abundance: NA; CDR3nt: TGCGCCAGCAGCTCCAGGGGGCTTGACGGGGAGCTGTTTTTT; CDR3aa: CASSSRGLDGELFF
d_gene: NA; v_gene: TRBV7-9; j_gene: TRBJ1-5; len: 12; abundance: NA; CDR3nt: TGTGCCAGCAGCTTAGCCCGGGAGCCCCAGCATTTT; CDR3aa: CASSLAREPQHF
d_gene: NA; v_gene: TRBV29-1; j_gene: TRBJ1-3; len: 12; abundance: NA; CDR3nt: TGCAGCGTTGTTCAGGCTGGAAACACCATATATTTT; CDR3aa: CSVVQAGNTIYF
d_gene: NA; v_gene: TRBV19; j_gene: TRBJ1-1; len: 15; abundance: NA; CDR3nt: TGTGCCAGTAGTAAACCGCGAGGGCTCGGCACTGAAGCTTTCTTT; CDR3aa: CASSKPRGLGTEAFF
d_gene: NA; v_gene: TRBV19; j_gene: TRBJ2-1; len: 11; abundance: NA; CDR3nt: TGTGCCAGTAGGCTAGGTAATGAGCAGTTCTTC; CDR3aa: CASRLGNEQFF
d_gene: NA; v_gene: TRBV24-1; j_gene: TRBJ2-1; len: 13; abundance: NA; CDR3nt: TGTGCCACCTTAGCGGTGGATAACAATGAGCAGTTCTTC; CDR3aa: CATLAVDNNEQFF
d_gene: NA; v_gene: TRBV5-1; j_gene: TRBJ2-3; len: 16; abundance: NA; CDR3nt: TGCGCCAGCAGCTTGGCCTTGGTAGAAATCACAGATACGCAGTATTTT; CDR3aa: CASSLALVEITDTQYF
d_gene: NA; v_gene: TRBV5-1; j_gene: TRBJ2-7; len: 16; abundance: NA; CDR3nt: TGCGCCAGCAGCTTGGGCCTCTCTGTACTTACCTACGAGCAGTACTTC; CDR3aa: CASSLGLSVLTYEQYF
d_gene: NA; v_gene: TRBV3-1/TRBV3-2; j_gene: TRBJ1-1; len: 13; abundance: NA; CDR3nt: TGTGCCAGCAGTCGGAAGCGGAACACTGAAGCTTTCTTT; CDR3aa: CASSRKRNTEAFF
d_gene: TRBD2; v_gene: TRBV5-1; j_gene: TRBJ2-1; len: 16; abundance: few; CDR3nt: TGCGCCAGCAGCTTGGAGATTAGCGGGGCCTACAATGAGCAGTTCTTC; CDR3aa: CASSLEISGAYNEQFF
d_gene: NA; v_gene: TRBV5-1; j_gene: TRBJ2-2; len: 15; abundance: NA; CDR3nt: TGCGCCAGCAGCTTGGGGGGCGCGAACACCGGGGAGCTGTTTTTT; CDR3aa: CASSLGGANTGELFF
d_gene: TRBD1; v_gene: TRBV4-2; j_gene: TRBJ1-1; len: 17; abundance: NA; CDR3nt: TGTGCCAGCAGCCAAGCTCGGACAGGGATACGGAACACTGAAGCTTTCTTT; CDR3aa: CASSQARTGIRNTEAFF
d_gene: TRBD1; v_gene: TRBV28; j_gene: TRBJ1-2; len: 13; abundance: once; CDR3nt: TGTGCCACGGACAGGAGCCCTAACTATGGCTACACCTTC; CDR3aa: CATDRSPNYGYTF
d_gene: TRBD2; v_gene: TRBV2; j_gene: TRBJ2-3; len: 14; abundance: once; CDR3nt: TGTGCCAGCAGTACGGGAGGGCCCACAGATACGCAGTATTTT; CDR3aa: CASSTGGPTDTQYF
d_gene: TRBD1; v_gene: TRBV11-1; j_gene: TRBJ1-6; len: 16; abundance: NA; CDR3nt: TGTGCCAGCAGCCCCCACACAGGGGGACTTTATTCACCCCTCCACTTT; CDR3aa: CASSPHTGGLYSPLHF
d_gene: TRBD1; v_gene: TRBV14; j_gene: TRBJ2-5; len: 15; abundance: NA; CDR3nt: TGTGCCAGCAGCCACTGGACAGGGGGCACGGAGACCCAGTACTTC; CDR3aa: CASSHWTGGTETQYF
d_gene: TRBD2; v_gene: TRBV11-2; j_gene: TRBJ2-7; len: 14; abundance: NA; CDR3nt: TGTGCCAGCAACGAACTAGCGGGAGCAGCCGAGCAGTACTTC; CDR3aa: CASNELAGAAEQYF